The present TCR beta chain was sequenced within a study of neurological immune-mediated disorders. Study at large: Of the 34 patients with multiple sclerosis, some 31 had relapsing-remitting MS, whereas the remaining 3 had secondary progressive MS. General study results and limits: On phylogenetic grouping, the repertoires of 18 of 34 multiple sclerosis patients fell within one related-CDR3 cluster, constituting a possible signature.

As for this clonotype: Its specificity is not known. This clone may be a read error of a much larger clone one base away. Without the conserved terminal phenylalanine or tryptophan, this CDR3 likely stems from a read error.

The cDNA came from 5'RACE with 10-nucleotide random UMIs. One entry per CDR3 protein results from TCRdb running MiXCR on the 5' RACE reads. Of 35,000 to 40,000 distinct CDR3 sequences listed, over 2% are singletons. Germline assignment: CDR1 DFQATT and CDR2 SNEGSKA (reference sequence). Trimming pared 3 bases from V and 3 bases from J, leaving 9 bases between. The CDR3 runs 13 residues. PBMCs numbering 2 million and stored at -80 C yielded the unsorted libraries. The sample comprised PBMCs. V and J are TRBV20-1 and TRBJ1-5; D is ambiguous. The sequence derives from a man aged 45-65 years with multiple sclerosis. The CDR3 nucleotides are TGCAGTGCTAGTCACGGGCCCAATCAGCCCCAGCATATT. Its translation is CSASHGPNQPQHI.